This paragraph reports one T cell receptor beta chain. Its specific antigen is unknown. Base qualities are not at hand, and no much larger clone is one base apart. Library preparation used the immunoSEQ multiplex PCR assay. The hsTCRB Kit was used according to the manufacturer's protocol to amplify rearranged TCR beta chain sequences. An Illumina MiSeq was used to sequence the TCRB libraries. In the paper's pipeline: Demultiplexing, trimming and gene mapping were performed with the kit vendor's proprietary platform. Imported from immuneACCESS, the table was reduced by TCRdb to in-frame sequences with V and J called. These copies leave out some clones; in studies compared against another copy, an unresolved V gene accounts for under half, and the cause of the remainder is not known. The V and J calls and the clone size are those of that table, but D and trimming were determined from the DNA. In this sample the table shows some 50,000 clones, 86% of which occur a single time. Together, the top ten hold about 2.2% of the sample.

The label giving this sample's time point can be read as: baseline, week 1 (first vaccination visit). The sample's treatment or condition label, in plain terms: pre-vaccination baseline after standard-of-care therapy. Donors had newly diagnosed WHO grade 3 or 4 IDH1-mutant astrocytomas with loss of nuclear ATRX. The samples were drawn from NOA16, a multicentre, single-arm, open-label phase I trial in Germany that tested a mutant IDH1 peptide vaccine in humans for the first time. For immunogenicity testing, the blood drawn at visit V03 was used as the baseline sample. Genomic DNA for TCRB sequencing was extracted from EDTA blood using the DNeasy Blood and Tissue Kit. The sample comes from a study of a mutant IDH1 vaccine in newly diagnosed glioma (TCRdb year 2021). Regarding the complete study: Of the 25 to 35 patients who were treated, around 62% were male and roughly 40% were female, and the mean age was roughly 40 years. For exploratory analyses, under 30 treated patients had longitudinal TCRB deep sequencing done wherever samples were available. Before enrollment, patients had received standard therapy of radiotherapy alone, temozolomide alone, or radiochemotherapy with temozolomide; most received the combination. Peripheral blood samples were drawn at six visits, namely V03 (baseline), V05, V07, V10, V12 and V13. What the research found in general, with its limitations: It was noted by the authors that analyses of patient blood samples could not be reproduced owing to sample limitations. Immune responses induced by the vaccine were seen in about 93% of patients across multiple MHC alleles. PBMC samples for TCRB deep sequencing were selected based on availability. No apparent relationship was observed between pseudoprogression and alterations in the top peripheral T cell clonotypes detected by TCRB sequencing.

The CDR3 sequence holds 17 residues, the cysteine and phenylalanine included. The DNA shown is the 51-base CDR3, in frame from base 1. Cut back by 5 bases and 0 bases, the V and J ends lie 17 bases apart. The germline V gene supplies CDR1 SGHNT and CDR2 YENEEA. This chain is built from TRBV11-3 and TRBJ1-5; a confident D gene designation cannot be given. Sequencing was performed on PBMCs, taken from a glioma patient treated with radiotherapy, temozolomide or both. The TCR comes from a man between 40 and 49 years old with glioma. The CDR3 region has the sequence CASSDLCGVVSNQPQHF. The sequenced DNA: TGTGCCAGCAGCGATCTTTGCGGGGTAGTTAGCAATCAGCCCCAGCATTTT.